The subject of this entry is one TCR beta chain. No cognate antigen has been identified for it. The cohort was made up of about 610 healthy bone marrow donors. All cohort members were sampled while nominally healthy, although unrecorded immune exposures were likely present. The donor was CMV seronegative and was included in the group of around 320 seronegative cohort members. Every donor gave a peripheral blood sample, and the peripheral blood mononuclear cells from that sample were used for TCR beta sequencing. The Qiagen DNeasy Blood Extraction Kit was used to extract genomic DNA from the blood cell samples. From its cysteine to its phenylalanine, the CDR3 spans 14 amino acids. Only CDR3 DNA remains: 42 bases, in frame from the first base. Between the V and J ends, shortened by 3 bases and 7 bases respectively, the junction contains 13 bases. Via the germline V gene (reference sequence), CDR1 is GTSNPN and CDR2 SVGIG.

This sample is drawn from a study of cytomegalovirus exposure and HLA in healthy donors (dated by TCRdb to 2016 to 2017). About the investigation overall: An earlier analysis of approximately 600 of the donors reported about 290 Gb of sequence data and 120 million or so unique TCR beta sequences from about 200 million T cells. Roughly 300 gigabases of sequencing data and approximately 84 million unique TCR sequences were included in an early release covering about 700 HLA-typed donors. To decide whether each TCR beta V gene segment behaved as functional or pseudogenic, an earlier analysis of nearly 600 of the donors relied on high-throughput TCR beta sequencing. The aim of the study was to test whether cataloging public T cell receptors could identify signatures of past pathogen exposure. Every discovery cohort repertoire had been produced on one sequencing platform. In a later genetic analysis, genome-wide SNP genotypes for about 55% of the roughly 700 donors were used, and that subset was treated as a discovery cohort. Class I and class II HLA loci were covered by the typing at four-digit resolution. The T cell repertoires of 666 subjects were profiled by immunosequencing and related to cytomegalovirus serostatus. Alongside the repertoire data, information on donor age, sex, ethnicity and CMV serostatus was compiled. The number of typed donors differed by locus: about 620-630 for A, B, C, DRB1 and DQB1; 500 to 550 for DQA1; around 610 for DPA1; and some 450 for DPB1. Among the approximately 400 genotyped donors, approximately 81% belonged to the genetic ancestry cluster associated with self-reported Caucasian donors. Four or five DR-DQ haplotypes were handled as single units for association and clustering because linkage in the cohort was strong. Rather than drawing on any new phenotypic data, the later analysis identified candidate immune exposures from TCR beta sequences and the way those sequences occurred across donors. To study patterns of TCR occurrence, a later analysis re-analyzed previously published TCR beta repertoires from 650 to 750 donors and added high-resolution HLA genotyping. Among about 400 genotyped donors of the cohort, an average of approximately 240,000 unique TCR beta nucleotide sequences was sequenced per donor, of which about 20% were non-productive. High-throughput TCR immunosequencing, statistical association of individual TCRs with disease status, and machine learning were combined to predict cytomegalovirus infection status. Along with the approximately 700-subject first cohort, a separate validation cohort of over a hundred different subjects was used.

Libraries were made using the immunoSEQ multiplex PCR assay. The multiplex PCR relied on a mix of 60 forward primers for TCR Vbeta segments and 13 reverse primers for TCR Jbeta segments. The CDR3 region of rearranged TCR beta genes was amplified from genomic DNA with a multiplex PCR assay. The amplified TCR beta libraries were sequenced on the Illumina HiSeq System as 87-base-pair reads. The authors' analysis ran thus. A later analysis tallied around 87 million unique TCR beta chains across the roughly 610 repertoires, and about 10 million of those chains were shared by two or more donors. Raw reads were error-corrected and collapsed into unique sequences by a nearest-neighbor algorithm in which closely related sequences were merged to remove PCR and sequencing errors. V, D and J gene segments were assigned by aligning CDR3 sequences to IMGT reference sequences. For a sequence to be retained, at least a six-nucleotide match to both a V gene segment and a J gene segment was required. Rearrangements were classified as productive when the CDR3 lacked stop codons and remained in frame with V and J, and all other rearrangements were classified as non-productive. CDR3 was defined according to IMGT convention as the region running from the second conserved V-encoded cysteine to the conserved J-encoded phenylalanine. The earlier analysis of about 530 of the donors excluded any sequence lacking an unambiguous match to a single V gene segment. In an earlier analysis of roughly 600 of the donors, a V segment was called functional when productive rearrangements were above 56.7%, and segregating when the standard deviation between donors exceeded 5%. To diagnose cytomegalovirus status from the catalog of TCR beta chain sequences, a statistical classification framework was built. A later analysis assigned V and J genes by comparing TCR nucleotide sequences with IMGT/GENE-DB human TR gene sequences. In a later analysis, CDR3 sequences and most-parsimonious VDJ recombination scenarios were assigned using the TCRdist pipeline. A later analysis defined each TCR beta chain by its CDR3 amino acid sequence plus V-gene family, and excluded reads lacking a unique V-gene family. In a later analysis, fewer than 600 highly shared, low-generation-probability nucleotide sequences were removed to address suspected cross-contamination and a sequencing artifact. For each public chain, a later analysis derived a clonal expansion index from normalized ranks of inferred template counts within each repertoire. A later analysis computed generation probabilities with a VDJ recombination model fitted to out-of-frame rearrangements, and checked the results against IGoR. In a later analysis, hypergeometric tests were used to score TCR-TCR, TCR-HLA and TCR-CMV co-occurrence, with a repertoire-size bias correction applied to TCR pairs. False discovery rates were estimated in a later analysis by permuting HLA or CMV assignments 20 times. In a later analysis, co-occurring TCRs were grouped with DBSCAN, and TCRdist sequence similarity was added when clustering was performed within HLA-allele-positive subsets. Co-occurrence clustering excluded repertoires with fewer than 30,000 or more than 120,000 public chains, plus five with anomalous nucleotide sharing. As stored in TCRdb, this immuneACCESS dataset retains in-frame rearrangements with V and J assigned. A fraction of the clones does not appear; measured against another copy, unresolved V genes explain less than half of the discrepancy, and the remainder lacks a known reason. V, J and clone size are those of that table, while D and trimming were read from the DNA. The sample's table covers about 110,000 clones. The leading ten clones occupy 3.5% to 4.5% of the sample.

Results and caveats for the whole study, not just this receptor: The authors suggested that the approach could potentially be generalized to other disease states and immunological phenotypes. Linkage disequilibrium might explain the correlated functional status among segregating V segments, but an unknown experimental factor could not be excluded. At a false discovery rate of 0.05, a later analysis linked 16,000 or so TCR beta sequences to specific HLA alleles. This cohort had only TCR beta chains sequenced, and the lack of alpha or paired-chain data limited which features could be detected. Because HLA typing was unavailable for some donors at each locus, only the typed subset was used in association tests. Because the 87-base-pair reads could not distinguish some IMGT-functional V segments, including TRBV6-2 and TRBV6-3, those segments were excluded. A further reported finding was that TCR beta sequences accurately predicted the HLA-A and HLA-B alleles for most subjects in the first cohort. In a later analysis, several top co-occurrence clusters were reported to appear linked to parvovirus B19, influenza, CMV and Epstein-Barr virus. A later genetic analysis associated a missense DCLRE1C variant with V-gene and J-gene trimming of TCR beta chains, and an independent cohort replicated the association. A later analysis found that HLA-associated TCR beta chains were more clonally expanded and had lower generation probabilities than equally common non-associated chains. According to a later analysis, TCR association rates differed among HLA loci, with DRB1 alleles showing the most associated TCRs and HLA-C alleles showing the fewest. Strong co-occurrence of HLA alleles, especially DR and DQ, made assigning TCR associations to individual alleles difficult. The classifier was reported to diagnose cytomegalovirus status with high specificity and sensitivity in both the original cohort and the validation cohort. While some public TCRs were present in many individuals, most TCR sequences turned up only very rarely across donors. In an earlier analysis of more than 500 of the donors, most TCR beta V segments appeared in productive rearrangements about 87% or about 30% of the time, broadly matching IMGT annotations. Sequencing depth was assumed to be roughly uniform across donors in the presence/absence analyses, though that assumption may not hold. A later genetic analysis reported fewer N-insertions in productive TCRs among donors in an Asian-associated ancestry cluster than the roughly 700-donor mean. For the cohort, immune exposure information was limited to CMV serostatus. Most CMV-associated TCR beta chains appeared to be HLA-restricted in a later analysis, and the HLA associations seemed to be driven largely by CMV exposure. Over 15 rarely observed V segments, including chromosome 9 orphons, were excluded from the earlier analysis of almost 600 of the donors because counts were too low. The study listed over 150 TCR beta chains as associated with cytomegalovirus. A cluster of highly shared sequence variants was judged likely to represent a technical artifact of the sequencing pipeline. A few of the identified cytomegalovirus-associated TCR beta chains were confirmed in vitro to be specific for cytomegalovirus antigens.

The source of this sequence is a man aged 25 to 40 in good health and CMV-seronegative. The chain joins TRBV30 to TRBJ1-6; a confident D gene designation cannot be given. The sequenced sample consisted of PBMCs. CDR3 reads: CAWSLGRLNSPLHF. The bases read TGTGCCTGGAGCCTCGGGAGGCTAAATTCACCCCTCCACTTT.